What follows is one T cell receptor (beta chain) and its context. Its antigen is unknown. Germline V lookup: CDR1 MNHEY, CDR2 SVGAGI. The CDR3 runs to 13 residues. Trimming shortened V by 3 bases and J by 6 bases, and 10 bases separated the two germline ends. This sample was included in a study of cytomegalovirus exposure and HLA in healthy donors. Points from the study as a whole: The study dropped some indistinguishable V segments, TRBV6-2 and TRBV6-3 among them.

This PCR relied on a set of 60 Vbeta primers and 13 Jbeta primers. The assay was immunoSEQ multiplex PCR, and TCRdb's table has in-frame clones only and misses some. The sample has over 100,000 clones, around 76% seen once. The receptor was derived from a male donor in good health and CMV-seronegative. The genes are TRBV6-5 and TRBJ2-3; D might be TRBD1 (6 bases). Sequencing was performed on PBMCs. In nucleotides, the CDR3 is TGTGCCAGCAGTTATGACAGGACGGATACGCAGTATTTT. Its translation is CASSYDRTDTQYF.